A selection of T cell receptor beta chains follows, all from one sample in a study of blood T cell repertoires in COVID-19. TCRdb keeps only in-frame clones here, not all; method: immunoSEQ multiplex PCR. The sample has a few hundred thousand clones, roughly 85% seen once; the top ten hold 5.5% to 6%. Material for sequencing was PBMCs or T cells enriched from blood (not recorded which). The receptor set was obtained from a woman in her twenties or thirties who had recovered from COVID-19. CDR3s include the opening cysteine and the closing phenylalanine or tryptophan. D genes are given only for firm matches. The size of a clone is reported for some rows only, either as once, few or many, or as a class for expanded clones.

j_call d_call clone_size v_call cdr3_aa cdr3_nt
TRBJ2-7 TRBD1 - TRBV5-6 CASSVQGAPYEQYF TGTGCCAGCAGCGTACAGGGGGCCCCCTACGAGCAGTACTTC
TRBJ2-1 - - TRBV7-2 CASSLVGGPGGINEQFF TGTGCCAGCAGCTTAGTAGGGGGCCCGGGGGGGATCAATGAGCAGTTCTTC
TRBJ2-7 - - TRBV13 CASSSTYEQYF TGTGCCAGCAGCTCCACCTACGAGCAGTACTTC
TRBJ2-1 TRBD1 - TRBV24-1 CATSGGQGARVGQFF TGTGCCACCAGTGGGGGGCAGGGGGCGAGGGTAGGGCAGTTCTTC
TRBJ2-3 TRBD2 - TRBV2 CASRGTSPDTQYF TGTGCCAGCAGAGGGACTAGCCCAGATACGCAGTATTTT
TRBJ2-3 TRBD1 - TRBV5-1 CASWDRGRNTQYF TGCGCCAGCTGGGACAGGGGGCGTAATACGCAGTATTTT
TRBJ1-2 TRBD1 few TRBV5-4 CASSSLRDRGPSGYTF TGTGCCAGCAGTTCACTCCGGGACAGGGGGCCCTCCGGCTACACCTTC
TRBJ1-4 - - TRBV6-5 CASGLAGGAAEKLFF TGTGCCAGCGGTTTGGCTGGGGGGGCGGCTGAAAAACTGTTTTTT
TRBJ2-5 - - TRBV7-9 CASSLGGAGSQETQYF TGTGCCAGCAGCTTAGGAGGAGCGGGCAGCCAAGAGACCCAGTACTTC
TRBJ2-2 - - TRBV9 CASSLEGSGELFF TGTGCCAGCAGCTTGGAGGGTTCCGGGGAGCTGTTTTTT
TRBJ1-5 TRBD1 - TRBV12-5 CASAWTGGGQPQHF TGTGCTAGTGCCTGGACAGGGGGCGGACAGCCCCAGCATTTT
TRBJ1-4 - - TRBV4-1 CASSLARLANEKLFF TGCGCCAGCAGCCTAGCACGGCTGGCTAATGAAAAACTGTTTTTT
TRBJ1-2 - - TRBV7-8 CASSQGSRDYGYTF TGTGCCAGCAGTCAAGGGTCCAGGGACTATGGCTACACCTTC
TRBJ1-1 - - TRBV11-3 CASSLDSGAEAFF TGTGCCAGCAGCTTAGATAGCGGAGCTGAAGCTTTCTTT
TRBJ1-2 TRBD1 - TRBV6-5 CASSYSRDRAYGYTF TGTGCCAGCAGTTACTCCCGGGACAGGGCCTATGGCTACACCTTC
TRBJ1-6 - - TRBV5-8 CASSSPDGFSSPLHF TGTGCCAGCAGCTCACCCGACGGGTTTTCTTCACCCCTCCACTTT
TRBJ2-7 TRBD1 - TRBV7-2 CASSLEGIGTGGRYEQYF TGTGCCAGCAGCTTAGAAGGAATCGGGACAGGGGGACGCTACGAGCAGTACTTC
TRBJ1-1 - - TRBV5-4 CASSLGGDLNTEAFF TGTGCCAGCAGCTTGGGGGGAGATTTGAACACTGAAGCTTTCTTT
TRBJ2-3 TRBD1 - TRBV7-8 CASSLAQGSYLTDTQYF TGTGCCAGCAGCTTAGCACAGGGGTCCTACCTCACAGATACGCAGTATTTT